Detailed here is one T cell receptor beta chain. This clone's antigen is unknown. At one boundary the junction diverges from the germline segment, which might be a read error. Two rounds of multiplex PCR were used to amplify the TCR beta CDR3 region from genomic DNA. The first PCR round used primers specific to each TRBV and TRBJ gene, and the primer sequences were filed in Chinese patent CN105087789A. The second PCR round used universal primers. The Roche High Pure PCR Template Preparation Kit was used to extract genomic DNA from the frozen PBMCs. The libraries underwent paired-end sequencing with 151 bp reads on an Illumina HiSeq 3000. The source study handled its data this way. CutAdapt was used to remove raw reads lacking the multiplex PCR primer sequences. High-quality paired reads were merged into contigs with PEAR. By alignment to reference sequences, MiXCR assigned TRB V, D and J gene segments to each contig. CDR3 sequences were clustered by base quality and sequence similarity to remove sequencing errors. Diversity was calculated as Shannon entropy divided by the natural log of the number of productive TCR sequences. To get clonality, Shannon entropy was divided by the natural log of the number of unique clonotypes, and that result was subtracted from one. Progression-free survival cut-offs for repertoire metrics were chosen using the Youden index of ROC curves, with analyses run in R 3.5.3. The public reads were reprocessed in TCRdb via fastp at Q25 and MiXCR, keeping in-frame beta chains. Every entry covers one CDR3 protein and lists the most common genes and DNA from its rows. Here the V and J calls rest on TCRdb's processing, not on the authors' analysis. The sample data list 25,000 to 35,000 distinct CDR3 sequences, and 48% of these were observed just once. More than 15% of the sample comes from the top ten.

The data originate from a study of prognosis after radiotherapy for stage I lung cancer (dated by TCRdb to the early 2020s). Study-wide context: About 20 stage I NSCLC patients were enrolled in Nanjing, China, between April 2018 and January 2019. A total of 40 or so blood samples from approximately 20 patients were sequenced, with one sample obtained before and one obtained after SBRT for each patient. All patients were considered medically inoperable, owing to comorbidities in some 11 and refusal of surgery in 6 or 7. Squamous cell carcinoma histology was identified in more than 5 patients, and adenocarcinoma histology was identified in twelve patients. After SBRT, distant metastases developed in about 20% of the 19 patients at a median of 7 months, while the remaining 15 patients had no significant progression. The study profiled peripheral blood TCR beta repertoires from stage I NSCLC patients before and after stereotactic body radiotherapy and related them to distant failure. Using image-guided IMRT or VMAT, SBRT was delivered in 3 to 5 fractions at a biologically effective dose of at least 100 Gy. There were roughly 15 patients with newly diagnosed primary stage I lung tumors and 4 or 5 patients with oligometastatic NSCLC after surgical resection of the primary tumor. The cohort comprised 10 to 15 men and five or six women with a median age of roughly 74 years, ranging from roughly 53 to 85 years. No patient received concurrent therapy alongside SBRT.

Spanning cysteine to phenylalanine, the CDR3 consists of 14 amino acids. Kept here is only the CDR3 DNA, which spans 42 bases and is read in frame from base 1. Reading the germline V gene gives CDR1 MNHEY and CDR2 SVGEGT. Broad study findings and their caveats: After SBRT, the count of unique TCR clones dropped from a median of roughly 9,400 beforehand to roughly 7,100 afterward (Wilcoxon paired P=0.011). Limitations of the study included a small cohort and short follow-up, and the study findings need independent validation. TRBV and TRBJ usage frequencies reportedly varied with metastasis status, involving two V genes at baseline and several V and two J genes after SBRT. None of the reported P values were adjusted for multiple comparisons. Tumor specificity of expanded TCR clones was not determined. Post-SBRT Shannon entropy and its change from baseline were lower in patients who developed distant metastases; baseline Shannon entropy was not associated with metastases.

A history of other malignancies or of prior chemotherapy or radiotherapy was absent in all patients, and node-negative disease was shown on CT and PET/CT in all patients. At each of the two time points, 5.5 to 6 milliliters of peripheral venous blood were collected into EDTA tubes. Ficoll-Paque Plus density-gradient centrifugation was used to isolate PBMCs. Right after collection, samples were placed at -80 degrees C and kept there until analysis. Sequencing used PBMCs, obtained before or after stereotactic body radiation therapy (not recorded which). The clonotype comes from a donor of 50 years or more with non-small cell lung cancer. The rearrangement joined TRBV6-2 or TRBV6-3 to TRBJ1-6; too little of a D gene remains to name it. The CDR3 protein is CASTMGYYNLPLHF. At the DNA level, the sequence is TGTGCCAGCACAATGGGGTACTATAATTTACCCCTCCACTTT.